Presented here are 12 T cell receptor beta chains from one specimen sequenced in a study of blood T cell repertoires in COVID-19. The assay was immunoSEQ multiplex PCR, and TCRdb's table has in-frame clones only and misses some. The profile shows approximately 170,000 clones, 70% to 90% of them singletons. Sequenced: peripheral blood. The source of these receptors is a man aged 50 or older who had recovered from COVID-19.

This clone was recorded only once. This chain links TRBV1 with TRBJ2-7; the DNA was not used to check the table's D call, TRBD2. TRBV1 counts as a pseudogene. The CDR3 spans 16 residues. The CDR3 sequence: CTSSPRTSGSSYEQYF. The CDR3, as DNA: TGCACCAGCAGCCCCCGGACTAGCGGTAGCTCCTACGAGCAGTACTTC.

This clone was seen a handful of times. The chain is built from TRBV27 and TRBJ1-1, with D perhaps matching TRBD1 (5 bases). The CDR3 length is 15 residues. Trimming removed 4 bases from V and 0 bases from J, with 12 bases in between. Germline V lookup: CDR1 MNHEY, CDR2 SMNVEV (reference sequence). The CDR3 region is CASSWGLPLNTEAFF. CDR3 in DNA: TGTGCCAGCAGTTGGGGACTTCCCTTGAACACTGAAGCTTTCTTT.

V is TRBV19 and J is TRBJ1-4, with D uncertain. The CDR3 consists of 15 residues. CDR1 is LNHDA and CDR2 is SQIVND in the germline V gene (reference sequence). V was clipped by 2 bases and J by 0 bases, with 7 bases between them. The CDR3 sequence is CASSINFSTNEKLFF. In nucleotides, the CDR3 is TGTGCCAGTAGTATAAACTTCTCAACTAATGAAAAACTGTTTTTT.

The CDR3 here is CSETGNTEAFF. The CDR3 coding sequence is TGCAGTGAAACAGGTAACACTGAAGCTTTCTTT. This sequence joins TRBV20-1 and TRBJ1-1, with D possibly matching TRBD1 (5 bases). The germline V and J ends were trimmed by 7 bases and 2 bases, with 8 bases remaining between them. Germline V gene lookup returns CDR1 DFQATT and CDR2 SNEGSKA (reference sequence). CDR3 length: 11 amino acids.

This chain joins TRBV7-2 and TRBJ2-7, with 7 bases aligning to TRBD2. Trimming removed 1 base from V and 5 bases from J; junction bases left unmatched: 8. Germline V gene data show CDR1 as SGHTA and CDR2 as FQGNSA. The CDR3 has 15 residues. CDR3 protein: CASSLVGGTGDEQYF. The CDR3 DNA sequence: TGTGCCAGCAGCTTAGTCGGGGGGACGGGGGACGAGCAGTACTTC.

This chain connects TRBV21-1 to TRBJ2-7; the D call in the table, TRBD2, was not verified against the DNA. TRBV21-1 is flagged as a pseudogene. The CDR3 has 12 amino acids. This CDR3 reads CASRRTGHEQYF. The CDR3, as DNA: TGTGCCAGCAGACGGACTGGGCACGAGCAGTACTTC.

The chain joins TRBV28 to TRBJ2-7; D perhaps matches TRBD1 (6 bases). This CDR3 region has 13 residues. Germline values: CDR1 MDHEN, CDR2 SYDVKM. Trimming took 6 bases from V and 1 from J, leaving 10 bases between them. The CDR3 DNA sequence: TGTGCCAGCAGACCTGGACAGTCCTACGAGCAGTACTTC. Protein sequence: CASRPGQSYEQYF.

This clone occurred once. The chain links TRBV5-4 to TRBJ2-5, with 10 nucleotides matching TRBD2. There are 16 residues in the CDR3. J gave up 6 bases and V 0 bases, and 8 bases lay outside the gene matches. Germline V lookup: CDR1 SGHNT, CDR2 YYREEE (reference sequence). CDR3 nucleotides: TGTGCCAGCAGCTTGGAACTAGCGGGGACCCGAAAGACCCAGTACTTC. Encoded protein: CASSLELAGTRKTQYF.

The J gene is TRBJ1-2, the V gene TRBV6-5; 10 bases are a match to TRBD1. Trimming removed 11 bases from V and 12 bases from J; junction bases left unmatched: 12. The CDR3 is 12 residues long. The germline gives CDR1 MNHEY, CDR2 SVGAGI. CDR3 bases: TGTGCCGCATCCTCGGGACAGGGGACACACACCTTC. Its protein is CAASSGQGTHTF.

The J gene is TRBJ2-5, the V gene TRBV28; D gene unclear. Germline-derived CDR1 and CDR2 are MDHEN and SYDVKM. Trimming took off 7 bases at V and 1 base at J, with 13 bases between the two ends. The CDR3 runs to 14 residues. Here the CDR3 reads CASNEDTTQETQYF. For the CDR3, the DNA is TGTGCCAGCAACGAGGATACCACCCAAGAGACCCAGTACTTC.

The chain employs TRBV3-1 (or the pseudogene TRBV3-2) and TRBJ2-7, with TRBD2 matching 8 bases. The trim removed 4 bases at V and 2 bases at J, leaving 4 bases unmatched. CDR1 and CDR2 (germline): LGHDT, YNNKEL (reference sequence). The CDR3 runs to 14 residues. The CDR3 region has the DNA TGTGCCAGCAGCCGCACGGGGGGGGCCTACGAGCAGTACTTC. It specifies CASSRTGGAYEQYF.

The chain uses TRBV3-1 (or the pseudogene TRBV3-2) and TRBJ2-7, with a possible D match to TRBD1 (6 bases). Germline CDR1 LGHDT, CDR2 YNNKEL (reference sequence). This CDR3 has 15 amino acids. V lost 0 bases and J lost 2, with 11 bases in between. The chain's CDR3 is CASSQDSGVTYEQYF. The CDR3 DNA reads as TGTGCCAGCAGCCAAGATTCAGGGGTAACCTACGAGCAGTACTTC.